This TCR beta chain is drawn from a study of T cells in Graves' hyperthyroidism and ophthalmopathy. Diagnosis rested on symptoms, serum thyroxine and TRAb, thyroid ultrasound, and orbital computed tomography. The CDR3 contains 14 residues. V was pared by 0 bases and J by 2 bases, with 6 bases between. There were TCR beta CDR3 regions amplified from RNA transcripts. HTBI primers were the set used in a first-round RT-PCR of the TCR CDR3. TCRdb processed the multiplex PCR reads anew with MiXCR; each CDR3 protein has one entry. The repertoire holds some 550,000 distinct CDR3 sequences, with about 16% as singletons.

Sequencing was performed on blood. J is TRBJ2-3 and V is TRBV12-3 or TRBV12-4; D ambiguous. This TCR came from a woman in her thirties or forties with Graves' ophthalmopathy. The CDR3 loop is CASSLASYTDTQYF. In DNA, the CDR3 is TGTGCCAGCAGTTTAGCGTCATACACAGATACGCAGTATTTT.